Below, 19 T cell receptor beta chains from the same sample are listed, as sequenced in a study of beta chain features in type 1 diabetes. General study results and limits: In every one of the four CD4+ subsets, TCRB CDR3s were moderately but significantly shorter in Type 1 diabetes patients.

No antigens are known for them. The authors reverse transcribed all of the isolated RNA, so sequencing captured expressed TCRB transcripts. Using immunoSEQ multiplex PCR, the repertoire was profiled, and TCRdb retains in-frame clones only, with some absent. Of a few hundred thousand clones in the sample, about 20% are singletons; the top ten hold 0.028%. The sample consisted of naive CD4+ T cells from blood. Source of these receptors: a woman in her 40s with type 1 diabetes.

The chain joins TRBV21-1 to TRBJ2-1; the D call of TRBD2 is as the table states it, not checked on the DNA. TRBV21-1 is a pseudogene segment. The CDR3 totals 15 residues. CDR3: CASSKVGSSRDEQFF. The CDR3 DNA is TGTGCCAGCAGCAAAGTAGGGAGTAGCCGAGATGAGCAGTTCTTC.

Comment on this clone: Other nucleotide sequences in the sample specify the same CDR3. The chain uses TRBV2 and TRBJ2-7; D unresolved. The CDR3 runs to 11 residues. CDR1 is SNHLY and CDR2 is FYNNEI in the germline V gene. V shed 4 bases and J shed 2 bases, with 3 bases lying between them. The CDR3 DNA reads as TGTGCCAGCAGTGCGGCCTACGAGCAGTACTTC. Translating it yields CASSAAYEQYF.

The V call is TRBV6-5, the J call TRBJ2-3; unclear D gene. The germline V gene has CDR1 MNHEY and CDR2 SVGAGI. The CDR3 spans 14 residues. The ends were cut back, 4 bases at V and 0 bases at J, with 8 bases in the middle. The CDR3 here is CASSSVLSTDTQYF. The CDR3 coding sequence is TGTGCCAGCAGTTCGGTTCTGAGCACAGATACGCAGTATTTT.

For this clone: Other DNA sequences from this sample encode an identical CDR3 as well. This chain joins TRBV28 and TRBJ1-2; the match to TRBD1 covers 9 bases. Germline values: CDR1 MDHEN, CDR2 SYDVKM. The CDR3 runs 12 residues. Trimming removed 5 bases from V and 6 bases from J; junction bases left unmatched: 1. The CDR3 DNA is TGTGCCAGCAGTCGGACAGGGGATGGCTACACCTTC. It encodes CASSRTGDGYTF.

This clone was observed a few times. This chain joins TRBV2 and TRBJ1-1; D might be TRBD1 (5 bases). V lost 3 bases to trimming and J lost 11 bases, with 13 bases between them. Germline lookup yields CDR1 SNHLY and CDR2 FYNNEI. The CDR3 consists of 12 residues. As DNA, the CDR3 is TGTGCCAGCAGTGACGGCGGAGGGGCCGCTTTCTTT. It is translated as CASSDGGGAAFF.

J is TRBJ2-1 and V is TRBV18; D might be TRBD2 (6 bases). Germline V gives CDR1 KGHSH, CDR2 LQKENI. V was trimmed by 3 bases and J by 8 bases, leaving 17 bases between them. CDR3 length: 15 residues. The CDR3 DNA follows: TGTGCCAGCTCACCCCAAGGTAGCGGTGGCCATGAGCAGTTCTTC. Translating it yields CASSPQGSGGHEQFF.

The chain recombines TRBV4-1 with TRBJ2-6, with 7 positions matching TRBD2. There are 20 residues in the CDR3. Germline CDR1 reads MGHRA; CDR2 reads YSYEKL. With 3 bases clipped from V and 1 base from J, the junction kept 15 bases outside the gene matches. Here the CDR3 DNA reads TGCGCCAGCAGCCACCTCGGGGGGAGGGGTGGTAGATCTGGGGCCAACGTCCTGACTTTC. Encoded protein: CASSHLGGRGGRSGANVLTF.

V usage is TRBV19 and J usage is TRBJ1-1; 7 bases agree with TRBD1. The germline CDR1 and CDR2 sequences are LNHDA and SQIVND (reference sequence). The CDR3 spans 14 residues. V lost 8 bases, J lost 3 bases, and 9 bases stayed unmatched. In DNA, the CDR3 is TGTGCCAGTGCCCAGGGGGACTCTTACACTGAAGCTTTCTTT. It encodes CASAQGDSYTEAFF. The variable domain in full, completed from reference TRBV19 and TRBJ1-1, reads DGGITQSPKYLFRKEGQNVTLSCEQNLNHDAMYWYRQDPGQGLRLIYYSQIVNDFQKGDIAEGYSVSREKKESFPLTVTSAQKNPTAFYLCASAQGDSYTEAFFGQGTRLTVV.

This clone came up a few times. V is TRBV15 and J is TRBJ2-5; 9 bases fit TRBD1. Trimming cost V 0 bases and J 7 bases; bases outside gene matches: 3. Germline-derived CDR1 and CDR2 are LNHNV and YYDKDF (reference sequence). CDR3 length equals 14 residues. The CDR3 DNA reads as TGTGCCACCAGCAGAGATGGGACAGGGAGGACCCAGTACTTC. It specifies CATSRDGTGRTQYF.

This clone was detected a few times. CDR3 sequence (DNA): TGTGCCAGCAGCTCCTTAACTAGCGCGTATGAGCAGTTCTTC. Protein sequence: CASSSLTSAYEQFF. The V call is TRBV7-9, the J call TRBJ2-1; 7 nucleotides match TRBD2. Germline V lookup: CDR1 SEHNR, CDR2 FQNEAQ (reference sequence). The length of the CDR3 is 14 residues. The J segment lost 8 bases and the V segment lost 4 bases, leaving 8 bases of the junction unmatched.

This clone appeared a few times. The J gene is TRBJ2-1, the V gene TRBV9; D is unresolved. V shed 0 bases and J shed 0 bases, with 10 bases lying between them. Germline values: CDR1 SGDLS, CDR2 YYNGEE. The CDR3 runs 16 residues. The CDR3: CASSVALRNSYNEQFF. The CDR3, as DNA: TGTGCCAGCAGCGTAGCTTTGCGGAACTCCTACAATGAGCAGTTCTTC. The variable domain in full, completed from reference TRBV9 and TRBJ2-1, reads DSGVTQTPKHLITATGQRVTLRCSPRSGDLSVYWYQQSLDQGLQFLIQYYNGEERAKGNILERFSAQQFPDLHSELNLSSLELGDSALYFCASSVALRNSYNEQFFGPGTRLTVL.

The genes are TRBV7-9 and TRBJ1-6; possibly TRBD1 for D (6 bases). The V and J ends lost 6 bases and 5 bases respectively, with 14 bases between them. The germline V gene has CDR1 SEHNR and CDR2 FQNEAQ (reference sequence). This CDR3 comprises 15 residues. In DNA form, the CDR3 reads TGTGCCAGCAGTCGCTCCTGGACAGATAATTCACCCCTCCACTTT. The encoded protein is CASSRSWTDNSPLHF.

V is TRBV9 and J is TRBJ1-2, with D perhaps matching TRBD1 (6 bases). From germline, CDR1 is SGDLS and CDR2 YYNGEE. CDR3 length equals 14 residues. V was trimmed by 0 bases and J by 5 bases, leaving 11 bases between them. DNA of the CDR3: TGTGCCAGCAGCGTAGATGGCAGGGGTTATGGCTACACCTTC. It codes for CASSVDGRGYGYTF.

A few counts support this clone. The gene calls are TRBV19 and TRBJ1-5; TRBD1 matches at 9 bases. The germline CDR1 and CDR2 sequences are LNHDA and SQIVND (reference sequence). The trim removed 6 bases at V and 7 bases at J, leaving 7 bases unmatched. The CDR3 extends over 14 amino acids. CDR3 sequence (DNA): TGTGCCAGTAGAGAGACAGGGGGTCTGCAGCCCCAGCATTTT. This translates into CASRETGGLQPQHF.

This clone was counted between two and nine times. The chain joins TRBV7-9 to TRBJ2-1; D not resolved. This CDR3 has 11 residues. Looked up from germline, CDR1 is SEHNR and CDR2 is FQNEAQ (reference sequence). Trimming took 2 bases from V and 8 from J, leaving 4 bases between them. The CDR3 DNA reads TGTGCCAGCAGCTTAATCTATGAGCAGTTCTTC. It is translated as CASSLIYEQFF. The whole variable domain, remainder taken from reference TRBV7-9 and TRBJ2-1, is DTGVSQNPRHKITKRGQNVTFRCDPISEHNRLYWYRQTLGQGPEFLTYFQNEAQLEKSRLLSDRFSAERPKGSFSTLEIQRTEQGDSAMYLCASSLIYEQFFGPGTRLTVL.

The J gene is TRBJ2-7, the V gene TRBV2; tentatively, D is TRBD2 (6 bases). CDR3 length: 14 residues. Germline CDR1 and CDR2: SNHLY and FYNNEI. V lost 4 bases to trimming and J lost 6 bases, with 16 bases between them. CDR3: CASSGRLVRSEQYF. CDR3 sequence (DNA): TGTGCCAGCAGTGGAAGACTAGTCAGGTCCGAGCAGTACTTC.

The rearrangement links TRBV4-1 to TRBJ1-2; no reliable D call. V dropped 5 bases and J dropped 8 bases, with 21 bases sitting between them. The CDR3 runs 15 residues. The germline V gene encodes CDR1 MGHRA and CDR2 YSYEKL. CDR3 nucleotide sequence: TGCGCCAGCAGCGCTGAAAAGACGGGTGTATGGGGCTACACCTTC. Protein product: CASSAEKTGVWGYTF.

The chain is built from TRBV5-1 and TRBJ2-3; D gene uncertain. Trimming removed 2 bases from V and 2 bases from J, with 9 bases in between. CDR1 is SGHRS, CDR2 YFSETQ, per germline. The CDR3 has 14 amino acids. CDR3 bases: TGCGCCAGCAGCTTAGGAGACTCCACAGATACGCAGTATTTT. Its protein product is CASSLGDSTDTQYF. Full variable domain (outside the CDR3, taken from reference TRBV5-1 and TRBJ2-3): KAGVTQTPRYLIKTRGQQVTLSCSPISGHRSVSWYQQTPGQGLQFLFEYFSETQRNKGNFPGRFSGRQFSNSRSEMNVSTLELGDSALYLCASSLGDSTDTQYFGPGTRLTVL.

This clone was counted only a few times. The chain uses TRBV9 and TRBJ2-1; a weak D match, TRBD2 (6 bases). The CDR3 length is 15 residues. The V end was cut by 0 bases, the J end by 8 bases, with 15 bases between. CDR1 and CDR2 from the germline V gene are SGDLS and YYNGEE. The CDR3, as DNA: TGTGCCAGCAGCGTAGGGCGGGGATGGGGCGATGAGCAGTTCTTC. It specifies CASSVGRGWGDEQFF.